One and the same sample provided the 3 T cell receptor beta chains below, sequenced in a study of T cell repertoires in cytomegalovirus infection. TCRdb passed the reads through MiXCR, listing each CDR3 protein once. The sample carries about 250,000 distinct CDR3 sequences, 9% to 15% recorded once. Sequences were obtained from PBMCs. The receptors come from a human donor in good health (CMV status not recorded). Some clones in this sample may be carry-over from other donors' samples.

This clonotype has at least ten counts. CDR3 DNA sequence: TGCAGTGCTAGACCGGGGATCAATAGCAATCAGCCCCAGCATTTT. This encodes CSARPGINSNQPQHF. The chain couples TRBV20-1 to TRBJ1-5, with D unresolved. Germline values: CDR1 DFQATT, CDR2 SNEGSKA (reference sequence). The V and J ends lost 2 bases and 0 bases respectively, with 11 bases between them. This CDR3 comprises 15 residues.

The chain has TRBV29-1 and TRBJ2-1; maybe TRBD2 (6 bases). The CDR3 is 13 residues long. Germline V gene data show CDR1 as SQVTM and CDR2 as ANQGSEA. CDR3 nucleotide sequence: TGCAGTTCAGGCCTAGCGCGCTACAATGAGCAGTTCTTC. It yields the protein CSSGLARYNEQFF.

This clonotype was observed many times. V is TRBV6-2 or TRBV6-3 and J is TRBJ1-1; possibly TRBD1 for D (6 bases). V shed 4 bases and J shed 1 base, with 10 bases lying between them. The CDR3 is 14 residues long. CDR1 and CDR2 (germline): MNHEY, SVGEGT. CDR3 amino acids: CASSWTDTNTEAFF. The CDR3 bases are TGTGCCAGCAGTTGGACAGATACGAACACTGAAGCTTTCTTT.